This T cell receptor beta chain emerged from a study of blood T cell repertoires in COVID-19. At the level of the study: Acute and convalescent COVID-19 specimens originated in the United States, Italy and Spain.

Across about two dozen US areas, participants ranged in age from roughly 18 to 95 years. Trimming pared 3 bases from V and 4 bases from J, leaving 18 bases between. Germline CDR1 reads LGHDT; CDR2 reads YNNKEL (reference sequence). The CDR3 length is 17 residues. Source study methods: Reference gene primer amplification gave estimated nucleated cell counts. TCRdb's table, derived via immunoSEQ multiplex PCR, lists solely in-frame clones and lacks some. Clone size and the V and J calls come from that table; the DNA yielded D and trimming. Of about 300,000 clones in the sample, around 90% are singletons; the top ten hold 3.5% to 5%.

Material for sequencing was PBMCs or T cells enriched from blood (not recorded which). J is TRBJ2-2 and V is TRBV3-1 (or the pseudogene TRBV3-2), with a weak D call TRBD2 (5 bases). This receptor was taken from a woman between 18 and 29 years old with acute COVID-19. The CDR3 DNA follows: TGTGCCAGCAGCCATTCCCGGCGGGCTCTTGGCACCGGGGAGCTGTTTTTT. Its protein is CASSHSRRALGTGELFF.